This TCR beta chain came from a study of regulatory T cells in long-lasting Graves disease. Study-wide results and limits: A greater number of public clonotypes (2,741) was shared by persistent patients than by new patients (approximately 1,000).

Of note for this clonotype: What it recognizes is unknown.

TCR beta libraries were built with iRepertoire HTBI primers and Arm-PCR of CDR3 regions. Via MiXCR, TCRdb re-called the multiplex PCR reads, giving one row per CDR3 protein. The sample records 200,000 to 250,000 distinct CDR3 sequences, approximately 16% being singletons. CDR1 is SQVTM, CDR2 ANQGSEA, per germline. The CDR3 is made up of 14 amino acids. Trimming took 6 bases from V and 6 from J; bases not matched to a gene: 7. Time point noted: newly diagnosed GD, antithyroid drugs for less than 3 months. The TCR library used RNA extracted from PBMCs. The patients were enrolled through endocrinology in Xi'an, China.

This rearrangement joins TRBV29-1 to TRBJ2-3; TRBD2 matches 12 bases. The sequence was collected from a female donor with Graves disease. The material sequenced was peripheral blood mononuclear cells (PBMCs), taken at new diagnosis, from a patient treated with antithyroid drugs. The CDR3 here is CSVATSGRSDTQYF. The CDR3 coding sequence is TGCAGCGTCGCAACTAGCGGGAGGTCCGATACGCAGTATTTT.